A single sample gave rise to the 9 T cell receptor beta chains below, sequenced in a study of cytomegalovirus exposure and HLA in healthy donors. 13 Jbeta primers and 60 Vbeta primers were used for the PCR. Assay: immunoSEQ multiplex PCR; the TCRdb copy retains only in-frame clones and omits some. Counted here are 170,000 or so clones, around 80% occurring once; the ten biggest clones make up 3.7%. The sequencing input was PBMCs. These TCRs come from a woman in her sixties or seventies in good health and CMV-seropositive.

V gene TRBV28 combines with J gene TRBJ2-1; 10 bases map to TRBD2. From germline, CDR1 is MDHEN and CDR2 SYDVKM. The J segment lost 8 bases and the V segment lost 7 bases, leaving 14 bases of the junction unmatched. This CDR3 has 16 amino acids. The CDR3 loop reads CASTPLSGRADYEQFF. CDR3 bases: TGTGCCAGCACCCCTCTCAGCGGGAGGGCCGATTATGAGCAGTTCTTC.

The V call is TRBV5-1, the J call TRBJ2-7; 8 bases match TRBD2. The CDR3 is 17 residues long. Germline V CDR1 and CDR2: SGHRS, YFSETQ. V shed 4 bases, J shed 2 bases, and the junction held 14 bases outside the gene matches. Here the CDR3 DNA reads TGCGCCAGCAGCCCCTCGGTCGGGGGGGCCGGGACCTACGAGCAGTACTTC. Its translation is CASSPSVGGAGTYEQYF.

The chain has TRBV7-9 and TRBJ2-5, with TRBD2 identical over 10 bases. The DNA end favors TRBJ2-7, so the J call may be wrong. Per germline, CDR1 SEHNR and CDR2 FQNEAQ (reference sequence). The CDR3 is made up of 16 amino acids. The CDR3 DNA sequence: TGTGCCAGCAGCTTGAAAACTAGCGGGAACTCCTACGAGCAGTACTTC. Translating gives CASSLKTSGNSYEQYF.

V and J are TRBV30 and TRBJ1-4; D gene ambiguous. CDR3 length: 11 residues. V lost 4 bases and J lost 7, with 7 bases in between. Germline V lookup: CDR1 GTSNPN, CDR2 SVGIG (reference sequence). CDR3 sequence reads: CAWMSSEKLFF. The CDR3 DNA is TGTGCCTGGATGAGTAGTGAAAAACTGTTTTTT.

V usage is TRBV10-3 and J usage is TRBJ2-3; D not resolved. Trimming stripped 10 bases from V and 0 bases from J, with 11 bases between. The CDR3 runs to 13 residues. Germline V gives CDR1 ENHRY, CDR2 SYGVKD. CDR3 sequence: CATLLGSTDTQYF. The CDR3 bases are TGTGCCACCCTGTTGGGCAGCACAGATACGCAGTATTTT.

The chain employs TRBV28 and TRBJ2-5, with D unclear. Looked up from germline, CDR1 is MDHEN and CDR2 is SYDVKM. Trimming pared 2 bases from V and 2 bases from J, leaving 9 bases between. This CDR3 is built from 14 residues. This chain's CDR3 is CASSLGVQQETQYF. DNA for the CDR3: TGTGCCAGCAGTTTAGGTGTCCAGCAAGAGACCCAGTACTTC.

The J gene is TRBJ2-5, the V gene TRBV4-3, with D tentatively TRBD2 (5 bases). Between the trimmed V and J ends, which lost 4 bases and 3 bases, there was a span of 18 bases. This CDR3 has 16 residues. From germline, CDR1 is LGHNA and CDR2 YSLEER. For the CDR3, the DNA is TGCGCCAGCAGCCGGTCCTATGGTGGGAGTGAAGAGACCCAGTACTTC. It is translated as CASSRSYGGSEETQYF.

The V call is TRBV9, the J call TRBJ2-1, with D possibly being TRBD1 (6 bases). The V end was cut by 2 bases, the J end by 7 bases, with 13 bases between. The CDR3 spans 14 residues. CDR1 and CDR2 from the germline V gene are SGDLS and YYNGEE. CDR3 nucleotide sequence: TGTGCCAGCAGCGTGACAAACAGGGAGAATGAGCAGTTCTTC. Translating gives CASSVTNRENEQFF.

J is TRBJ2-3 and V is TRBV11-2; 8 bases line up with TRBD2. The germline CDR1 and CDR2 sequences are SGHAT and FQNNGV. V shed 7 bases and J 9 bases; nucleotides not matched to a gene: 12. CDR3 length: 14 residues. The CDR3 loop reads CASKLAVEMGTQYF. DNA of the CDR3: TGTGCCAGCAAACTAGCGGTGGAGATGGGAACGCAGTATTTT.